The clone carrying this TCR beta chain was seen only once. The source of the sample is a study of blood T cell repertoires in COVID-19. Participants were placed into cohorts based on the clinical history they reported. Germline CDR1 LGHDT, CDR2 YNNKEL (reference sequence). This CDR3 spans 16 amino acids. V dropped 4 bases and J dropped 2 bases, with 14 bases sitting between them. Assay: immunoSEQ multiplex PCR; the TCRdb copy retains only in-frame clones and omits some. There are 150,000 to 200,000 clones in the sample; under 90% occur only once, and approximately 7.7% lies in the top ten. The sequence was obtained from a woman in her 50s who had recovered from COVID-19. The chain employs TRBV3-1 (or the pseudogene TRBV3-2) and TRBJ2-2; D may be TRBD2 (5 bases). The specimen sequenced was PBMCs or T cells enriched from blood (not recorded which). CDR3 residues: CASSPPGSLNTGELFF. CDR3 DNA: TGTGCCAGCAGCCCCCCTGGGAGCCTAAACACCGGGGAGCTGTTTTTT.